One and the same sample provided the 15 T cell receptor beta chains below, sequenced in a study of CD8+ T cells in alopecia areata. Reverse transcribed after extraction, RNA yielded cDNA as the sequencing template. Measured with immunoSEQ multiplex PCR; TCRdb has only the in-frame clones, and not every one. This table has 200,000 to 250,000 clones, more than 45% appearing once. Sequenced material: CD4+ T cells sorted from blood, taken at week 0. The origin of the receptors is a human donor with alopecia areata.

In this sample, this clone turned up a few times. V and J are TRBV6-5 and TRBJ1-2; D perhaps matches TRBD1 (6 bases). Germline CDR1 is MNHEY and CDR2 is SVGAGI. CDR3 length: 15 residues. The germline V and J ends were trimmed by 5 bases and 2 bases, with 15 bases remaining between them. The CDR3: CASSQPRTGNYGYTF. In DNA form, the CDR3 reads TGTGCCAGCAGTCAGCCCCGTACAGGGAACTATGGCTACACCTTC.

The rearrangement uses TRBV6-5 and TRBJ1-2, with 7 bases fitting TRBD1. Trimming at V came to 6 bases and at J to 4 bases, leaving 11 bases not matched to a gene. CDR3 length: 15 amino acids. Germline CDR1 and CDR2: MNHEY and SVGAGI. The CDR3 DNA reads as TGTGCCAGCAGAGGGACAGCCCTGAGAATCTATGGCTACACCTTC. Translation: CASRGTALRIYGYTF.

The chain is built from TRBV11-2 and TRBJ2-7, with D hard to call. Germline loops: CDR1 SGHAT, CDR2 FQNNGV. Trimming took 6 bases from V and 0 from J, leaving 6 bases between them. The CDR3 contains 12 residues. The CDR3 loop is CASSASSYEQYF. The CDR3 DNA follows: TGTGCCAGCAGTGCGTCCTCCTACGAGCAGTACTTC. Variable domain in full (rest from reference TRBV11-2 and TRBJ2-7): EAGVAQSPRYKIIEKRQSVAFWCNPISGHATLYWYQQILGQGPKLLIQFQNNGVVDDSQLPKDRFSAERLKGVDSTLKIQPAKLEDSAVYLCASSASSYEQYFGPGTRLTVT.

This chain uses TRBV29-1 with TRBJ1-1; D unresolved. The CDR3 spans 13 residues. V dropped 6 bases and J dropped 0 bases, with 11 bases sitting between them. Germline V gene data show CDR1 as SQVTM and CDR2 as ANQGSEA. Here the CDR3 DNA reads TGCAGCGTCGTGACGGTAATGAACACTGAAGCTTTCTTT. This codes for CSVVTVMNTEAFF.

The rearrangement uses TRBV29-1 and TRBJ1-4; D remains ambiguous. The ends were cut back, 4 bases at V and 4 bases at J, with 10 bases in the middle. The CDR3 consists of 13 residues. CDR1 SQVTM and CDR2 ANQGSEA come from the germline V gene. In DNA form, the CDR3 reads TGCAGCGTTGTTGGCCAGGATAATGAAAAACTGTTTTTT. It translates to CSVVGQDNEKLFF.

This clone was seen a handful of times. The rearrangement joins TRBV27 to TRBJ1-6; no definite D call. Germline V gene sequence: CDR1 MNHEY, CDR2 SMNVEV (reference sequence). Trimming removed 1 base at V and 14 bases at J, with 18 bases between. CDR3 size: 15 residues. CDR3 sequence reads: CASSLFAEKFTTLHF. DNA of the CDR3: TGTGCCAGCAGTTTATTTGCAGAGAAATTTACAACCCTCCACTTT.

This clone was recorded a few times. V usage is TRBV2 and J usage is TRBJ2-2; TRBD2 aligns across 7 bases. This CDR3 has 13 residues. The V and J ends lost 9 bases and 6 bases, in that order; junction bases with no gene match: 7. Germline CDR1 reads SNHLY; CDR2 reads FYNNEI. The CDR3 sequence is CARARLAPGELFF. Here the CDR3 DNA reads TGTGCCAGGGCTCGACTAGCCCCCGGGGAGCTGTTTTTT.

The table lists this clone with many counts. The V gene is TRBV27, the J gene TRBJ2-7; maybe TRBD1 (5 bases). Germline CDR1 and CDR2: MNHEY and SMNVEV (reference sequence). Deletions cut 6 bases from V and 4 bases from J, with 31 bases between. This CDR3 is 19 amino acids long. The CDR3 DNA reads as TGTGCCAGCAGAGTTTATAGGGCAGGGCCATCAAAGGGTTTTTACGAGCAGTACTTC. Translating gives CASRVYRAGPSKGFYEQYF.

J is TRBJ1-2 and V is TRBV27, with D possibly matching TRBD1 (5 bases). Germline CDR1 MNHEY, CDR2 SMNVEV (reference sequence). The V end was cut by 5 bases, the J end by 7 bases, with 14 bases between. This CDR3 contains 13 residues. The CDR3 DNA reads as TGTGCCAGCAGTCCGAATCACAGGATTGGCTACACCTTC. Protein: CASSPNHRIGYTF.

The chain combines TRBV5-1 with TRBJ2-1; no clear D gene. The germline CDR1 and CDR2 sequences are SGHRS and YFSETQ. The germline V and J ends were trimmed by 7 bases and 8 bases, with 19 bases remaining between them. CDR3 size: 14 residues. The DNA of the CDR3 is TGCGCCAGCCCAACCGGGTTGCTCTCCGATGAGCAGTTCTTC. Amino acid sequence: CASPTGLLSDEQFF.

The V and J genes are TRBV7-3 and TRBJ1-1; no reliable D call. Trimming took off 8 bases at V and 1 base at J, with 11 bases between the two ends. CDR3 size: 13 residues. The germline CDR1 and CDR2 sequences are SGHTA and FQGTGA. The DNA for the CDR3 is TGTGCCAGCGCAAGGTCTCCGAACACTGAAGCTTTCTTT. It yields the protein CASARSPNTEAFF.

The table lists this clone with a few counts. This sequence joins TRBV27 and TRBJ1-2; D unresolved. The V end lost 2 bases, the J end lost 4 bases, and 8 bases lay between the germline ends. Germline V gene lookup returns CDR1 MNHEY and CDR2 SMNVEV (reference sequence). The CDR3 is 13 residues long. In nucleotides, the CDR3 is TGTGCCAGCAGTTTAAACCAGGCCTATGGCTACACCTTC. Protein product: CASSLNQAYGYTF.

This clone has more than one count but fewer than ten. This chain links TRBV29-1 with TRBJ1-5, with a possible D match to TRBD1 (6 bases). The germline V gene encodes CDR1 SQVTM and CDR2 ANQGSEA. V lost 5 bases to trimming and J lost 0 bases, with 11 bases between them. The CDR3 loop spans 14 amino acids. The CDR3 nucleotides read TGCAGCGTTCTGACAGGACTTAGCAATCAGCCCCAGCATTTT. As protein: CSVLTGLSNQPQHF.

The count of this clone is one. This rearrangement joins TRBV2 to TRBJ2-1; D perhaps matches TRBD1 (6 bases). CDR3 length: 15 residues. Per germline, CDR1 SNHLY and CDR2 FYNNEI. The germline V and J ends were trimmed by 6 bases and 2 bases, with 14 bases remaining between them. CDR3: CASSQLGGTYNEQFF. The CDR3 DNA sequence: TGTGCCAGCAGCCAGCTAGGGGGTACCTACAATGAGCAGTTCTTC.

The chain has TRBV9 and TRBJ1-2; tentatively, D is TRBD1 (6 bases). Germline CDR1 reads SGDLS; CDR2 reads YYNGEE. The CDR3 loop spans 12 amino acids. Trimming shortened V by 4 bases and J by 6 bases, and 10 bases separated the two germline ends. The CDR3 loop is CASSTHRDGYTF. DNA of the CDR3: TGTGCCAGCAGCACCCACAGGGATGGCTACACCTTC.